Listed below are T cell receptor beta chains from one sample, sequenced in a study of glioma-infiltrating T cells. TCRdb reprocessed the multiplex PCR reads via MiXCR and lists one record per CDR3 protein. The profile covers under 200,000 distinct CDR3 sequences, with around 42% appearing a single time and around 5.2% taken by the ten largest. The specimen was glioma tissue, nonneoplastic brain tissue, or PBMCs (not recorded which). All receptors come from a human donor with low-grade glioma or glioblastoma, undergoing nonglioma brain surgery, or in good health (not recorded which). Each CDR3 is given with its conserved first and last residue. D genes are given only for firm matches. Clone size is stated in some rows and not others, as once, few, many or a class when expanded.

TRBJ2-3	TRBV28	many	TRBD2	TGTGCCAGCAGTCCAAGAGGACTAGCGGGAACGGATACGCAGTATTTT	CASSPRGLAGTDTQYF
TRBJ2-1	TRBV4-2	NA	TRBD2	TGTGCCAGCAGCCAAGATAACGGGGGGGAAGCCCTCAATGAGCAGTTCTTC	CASSQDNGGEALNEQFF
TRBJ2-4	TRBV12-3/TRBV12-4	NA	TRBD1	TGTGCCAGCAGTTTACAGGGGGCATCGGGCAAAAACATTCAGTACTTC	CASSLQGASGKNIQYF
TRBJ2-7	TRBV20-1	NA	TRBD1	TGCAGTGCTATCTCAGGGACAGGGACCTACGAGCAGTACTTC	CSAISGTGTYEQYF
TRBJ1-1	TRBV18	many	NA	TGTGCCAGCTCCCTTTTCGGCCAGAACACTGAAGCTTTCTTT	CASSLFGQNTEAFF
TRBJ2-3	TRBV10-3	few	NA	TGTGCCATCAGTGAGTCGTCTAGGGCCGGAGATACGCAGTATTTT	CAISESSRAGDTQYF
TRBJ1-5	TRBV12-5	NA	NA	TGTGCTAGTGGTTTGACTGCAGGAGGTGGCAATCAGCCCCAGAATTTT	CASGLTAGGGNQPQNF
TRBJ2-5	TRBV19	few	NA	TGTGCCAGTAGTACGGGACAGCGGGGAGAGACCCAGTACTTC	CASSTGQRGETQYF
TRBJ2-5	TRBV7-2	many	NA	TGTGCCAGCAGCTTAGCCTCTACTTTGGGCCAGTACTTC	CASSLASTLGQYF
TRBJ2-1	TRBV5-1	few	NA	TGCGCCAGCAGCCCGCCGGGGCCGGACAATGAGCAGTTCTTC	CASSPPGPDNEQFF
TRBJ1-6	TRBV2	few	NA	TGTGCCAGCAGTGAATTACAGGGTGGTAATTCACCCCTCCACTTT	CASSELQGGNSPLHF
TRBJ2-1	TRBV6-2/TRBV6-3	NA	NA	TGTGTTAGCAGTTACTCTGGGGCTCACGAGCAGTTCTTC	CVSSYSGAHEQFF
TRBJ2-5	TRBV24-1	few	NA	TGTGCCACCAGTGATTCAGGACCGGGCTCAGAGACCCAGTACTTC	CATSDSGPGSETQYF
TRBJ2-7	TRBV12-3/TRBV12-4	NA	NA	TGTGCCAGCAGCCAAACAAGCGTAAGCTCCTACGAGCAGTACTTC	CASSQTSVSSYEQYF
TRBJ2-3	TRBV29-1	few	TRBD1	TGCAGCGTTGCAACAGCCCAGACAGGGGCAGATACGCAGTATTTT	CSVATAQTGADTQYF
TRBJ2-5	TRBV3-1	once	NA	TGTGCCAGCAGGACACCCGGGGCTCAAGAGACCCAGTACTTC	CASRTPGAQETQYF
TRBJ2-3	TRBV2	many	NA	TGTGCCAGCAGTGGACAGGACCTTAATACGCAGTATTTT	CASSGQDLNTQYF
TRBJ2-7	TRBV28	many	TRBD1	TGTGCCAGCAGTTTGGGCAGGGGGCTCGAGCAGTACTTC	CASSLGRGLEQYF
TRBJ2-3	TRBV10-3	NA	NA	TGTGCCATCAGTGAGCGGGGCCCCAATACGCAGTATTTT	CAISERGPNTQYF
TRBJ2-1	TRBV7-2	NA	NA	TGTGCCAGCAGTCCAACTAGCAATGAGCAGTTCTTC	CASSPTSNEQFF
TRBJ2-3	TRBV6-1	NA	TRBD1	TGTGCCAGCACTACAGAGAGGGGGCGAACAGATACGCAGTATTTT	CASTTERGRTDTQYF
TRBJ2-2	TRBV28	many	TRBD2	TGTGCCAGCAGTTCTGGGACTAGAAGATACACCGGGGAGCTGTTTTTT	CASSSGTRRYTGELFF
TRBJ1-4	TRBV20-1	many	NA	TGCAGTGCTAGAGTACCAACAACTAATGAAAAACTGTTTTTT	CSARVPTTNEKLFF
TRBJ2-5	TRBV12-3/TRBV12-4	NA	NA	TGTGCCAGCAGTAAATCAAGGGGCAGCCAAGAGACCCAGTACTTC	CASSKSRGSQETQYF
TRBJ1-1	TRBV2	many	NA	TGTGCCAGCTTAACGAACACTGAAGCTTTCTTT	CASLTNTEAFF
TRBJ2-3	TRBV27	few	NA	TGTGCCAGCAGTTTATCCCCCCAGGGAAGCACAGATACGCAGTATTTT	CASSLSPQGSTDTQYF
TRBJ2-3	TRBV30	NA	TRBD1	TGTGCCTCCGACAGGGGGCAAAGGGGGGATACGCAGTATTTT	CASDRGQRGDTQYF
TRBJ2-5	TRBV20-1	many	NA	TGCAGTGCTAGAGATCCCCAGGTTTTCGAGACCCAGTACTTC	CSARDPQVFETQYF
TRBJ1-1	TRBV28	few	TRBD1	TGTGCCGTGATACCATCCAGGGGGCGGGACACTGAAGCTTTCTTT	CAVIPSRGRDTEAFF
TRBJ2-3	TRBV14	few	NA	TGTGCCAGCAGCCAAGATCGGACCCCAGATACGCAGTATTTT	CASSQDRTPDTQYF
TRBJ2-2	TRBV19	NA	TRBD2	TGTGCCAGTATGGGACTAGCGGCGAACACCGGGGAGCTGTTTTTT	CASMGLAANTGELFF
TRBJ1-5	TRBV15	many	TRBD1	TGTGCCACCAGCTTAAACAGGGGTGATCAGCCCCAGCATTTT	CATSLNRGDQPQHF
TRBJ2-7	TRBV20-1	once	NA	TGCAGTGCGATCCCGGCCGGGAAACCCTACGAGAAGTACTTC	CSAIPAGKPYEKYF
TRBJ1-4	TRBV7-9	NA	NA	TGTGCCAGCAGCCACTCCGGGGTAGGGATAGAAAAACTGTTTTTT	CASSHSGVGIEKLFF
TRBJ1-1	TRBV20-1	many	NA	TGCAGTGCTAGAGCAGGGTACGCGGACACTGAAGCTTTCTTT	CSARAGYADTEAFF
TRBJ1-3	TRBV20-1	NA	NA	TGCAGTGCTAGACGTCCGGGCCGATCCTCTGGAAACACCATATATTTT	CSARRPGRSSGNTIYF
TRBJ1-6	TRBV6-5	NA	NA	TGTGCCAGCTCTCAACGGGACCCTAGGGGTTCACCCCTCCACTTT	CASSQRDPRGSPLHF
TRBJ2-2	TRBV12-3/TRBV12-4	NA	TRBD1	TGTGCCAGCACCTGGACAGGGCGAACCGGGGAGCTGTTTTTT	CASTWTGRTGELFF
TRBJ2-7	TRBV20-1	once	NA	TGCAGTGCCGAAGGACTCCGGAGCTCCTACGAGCAGTACTTC	CSAEGLRSSYEQYF
TRBJ1-4	TRBV24-1	NA	TRBD1	TGTGCCACCTACCTGCCGCAGGGGGCAACTAATGAAAAACTGTTTTTT	CATYLPQGATNEKLFF
TRBJ2-4	TRBV4-1	many	NA	TGCGCCAGCAGCCAAGTGCCGTGGGGGGGGCCAAGGTTC	CASSQVPWGGPRF
TRBJ1-5	TRBV28	many	NA	TGTGCCAGCAGTGGAAGCAATCAGCCCCAGCATTTT	CASSGSNQPQHF
TRBJ2-7	TRBV27	medium-sized	NA	TGTGCCAGCAGTTTATCCCCTCCAGGCTACGAGCAGTACTTC	CASSLSPPGYEQYF
TRBJ1-6	TRBV20-1	many	NA	TGCAGTGCTAGTGGCAGCAGCTCCTATAATTCACCCCTCCACTTT	CSASGSSSYNSPLHF
TRBJ1-3	TRBV28	NA	TRBD1	TGTGCCAGCAGTCCCACAGGGGCGATTGGTGGAAACACCATATATTTT	CASSPTGAIGGNTIYF
TRBJ1-2	TRBV28	many	NA	TGTGCCAGCACCCGGGGTAAACCTAACTATGGCTACACCTTC	CASTRGKPNYGYTF
TRBJ1-4	TRBV25-1	many	NA	TGTGCCAGCAGTTCTCGCTTGGGCGGAAATGAAAAACTGTTTTTT	CASSSRLGGNEKLFF
TRBJ2-7	TRBV5-1	few	TRBD1	TGCGCCAGCAGCTTGGTGGGGACAGGGGACGAGCAGTACTTC	CASSLVGTGDEQYF
TRBJ1-6	TRBV7-2	once	NA	TGTGCCAGCAGCTTGGACGGATATAATTCACACCTCCACTTT	CASSLDGYNSHLHF
TRBJ2-3	TRBV2	NA	NA	TGTCCCGACGGCCCAGGAGTAGATACGCAGTATTTT	CPDGPGVDTQYF
TRBJ2-7	TRBV12-3/TRBV12-4	NA	NA	TGTGCCAGCAGTGCCTCTAGGGAGCAGTACTTC	CASSASREQYF
TRBJ2-7	TRBV28	NA	NA	TGTGCCAGCAGTTTGACGGGCCCATACGAGCAGTGCTTC	CASSLTGPYEQCF
TRBJ2-1	TRBV2	many	NA	TGTGCCAGCAGTGCTAATTTCGATGAGCAGTTCTTC	CASSANFDEQFF